This TCR beta chain was observed in a study of regulatory T cells in long-lasting Graves disease. Notes on the study in general: TCR diversity was lower in persistent than newly diagnosed Graves' disease.

Investigators prepared the TCR beta libraries by applying iRepertoire HTBI primers and Arm-PCR of CDR3 regions. TCRdb reanalysed the multiplex PCR reads using MiXCR and keeps one entry per CDR3 protein. The sample lists some 400,000 distinct CDR3 sequences, about 15% occurring once. Trimming removed 6 bases from V and 0 bases from J, with 2 bases in between. This CDR3 has 11 residues. Germline V lookup: CDR1 SQVTM, CDR2 ANQGSEA. This clonotype was counted between two and nine times. What it binds is unknown. Time point specified: newly diagnosed GD, antithyroid drugs for less than 3 months. RNA isolated from PBMCs was used to make the TCR library. In addition, the sample was reused for a study of T cells in Graves' hyperthyroidism and ophthalmopathy.

The chain has TRBV29-1 and TRBJ2-2; D remains ambiguous. The receptor was derived from a woman in her 30s with Graves disease. The sample here was peripheral blood mononuclear cells (PBMCs), taken at new diagnosis, from a patient treated with antithyroid drugs. CDR3 DNA: TGCAGCGTAGCGAACACCGGGGAGCTGTTTTTT. Translated, it gives CSVANTGELFF.